The 25 T cell receptor beta chains listed next were all sequenced from one sample in a study of blood T cells in healthy people across ages. A second PCR, run for about 6 to 11 cycles, used a sample-barcoded 5' primer plus a J-beta primer mix. TCRdb reanalysed the 5' RACE reads using MiXCR and keeps one entry per CDR3 protein. The sample yields approximately 2,000,000 distinct CDR3 sequences, around 40% seen once. Material: blood. These receptors came from a human donor in good health.

J is TRBJ1-6 and V is TRBV15; no reliable D call. Trimming pared 6 bases from V and 0 bases from J, leaving 9 bases between. Germline V gives CDR1 LNHNV, CDR2 YYDKDF (reference sequence). This CDR3 contains 15 residues. CDR3 residues: CATRQTSSYNSPLHF. CDR3 bases: TGTGCCACCAGACAGACGAGCTCCTATAATTCACCCCTCCACTTT.

In its sample, this clonotype was seen a few times. The rearrangement uses TRBV7-2 and TRBJ2-1, with D perhaps matching TRBD2 (6 bases). This CDR3 is 13 amino acids long. CDR1 and CDR2 from the germline V gene are SGHTA and FQGNSA. V lost 6 bases, J lost 7 bases, and 13 bases lay in between. The CDR3 DNA is TGTGCCAGCAGTTCAGCACGGGAGAATGAGCAGTTCTTC. It encodes CASSSARENEQFF.

The chain employs TRBV7-2 and TRBJ1-4, with a weak D call TRBD1 (5 bases). Deletions cut 4 bases from V and 7 bases from J, with 13 bases between. Germline CDR1 SGHTA, CDR2 FQGNSA. The CDR3 spans 14 residues. CDR3 sequence (DNA): TGTGCCAGCAGCTCGGGGGGGAAGGCTGAAAAACTGTTTTTT. It translates to CASSSGGKAEKLFF.

This clonotype has at least ten counts. The chain combines TRBV20-1 with TRBJ1-2; the D is unclear. V shed 0 bases and J shed 2 bases, with 7 bases lying between them. Germline V gene data show CDR1 as DFQATT and CDR2 as SNEGSKA (reference sequence). The CDR3 loop spans 13 amino acids. CDR3 amino acids: CSAREGQNYGYTF. The CDR3 coding sequence is TGCAGTGCTAGAGAGGGCCAAAACTATGGCTACACCTTC.

This clonotype was seen only once. The V gene is TRBV6-1, the J gene TRBJ2-5; 7 nucleotides agree with TRBD2. J gave up 9 bases and V 6 bases, and 16 bases lay outside the gene matches. Germline V CDR1 and CDR2: MNHNS, SASEGT. The CDR3 is 15 amino acids. For the CDR3, the DNA is TGTGCCAGCAGAGAGGGACTAACCCGGGCGGTGGCCCAGTACTTC. Translated, it gives CASREGLTRAVAQYF.

The sample holds a few counts of this clonotype. The chain carries TRBV25-1 and TRBJ1-6; 9 bases match TRBD1. The CDR3 has 16 amino acids. After removal of 3 bases from V and 7 bases from J, the junction contained 7 bases not matched to a gene. Germline lookup yields CDR1 MGHDK and CDR2 SYGVNS. The CDR3 nucleotides are TGTGCCAGCAGTGACACCCGGGACAGGGTGAATTCACCCCTCCACTTT. Translation gives CASSDTRDRVNSPLHF.

In this sample, this clonotype turned up a few times. The V call is TRBV7-9, the J call TRBJ2-7; D gene ambiguous. Germline CDR1 reads SEHNR; CDR2 reads FQNEAQ (reference sequence). The CDR3 totals 11 residues. V was cut by 2 bases and J by 7 bases, with 6 bases left in between. The chain's CDR3 is CASSLTREQYF. The DNA for the CDR3 is TGTGCCAGCAGCTTAACCCGAGAGCAGTACTTC.

The sample holds a few counts of this clonotype. This sequence joins TRBV20-1 and TRBJ2-1; TRBD2 aligns across 7 bases. Per the germline V gene, CDR1 is DFQATT and CDR2 is SNEGSKA (reference sequence). V lost 0 bases, J lost 0 bases, and 8 bases stayed unmatched. The CDR3 runs to 17 residues. The CDR3 sequence is CSARDRWGGPSYNEQFF. For the CDR3, the DNA is TGCAGTGCTAGAGATCGTTGGGGGGGTCCCTCCTACAATGAGCAGTTCTTC.

This clonotype was counted many times. The junction shows a germline mismatch at one end, possibly a read error. V gene TRBV5-1 combines with J gene TRBJ2-5, with TRBD2 as a possible D gene (5 bases). Per the germline V gene, CDR1 is SGHRS and CDR2 is YFSETQ. This CDR3 has 13 amino acids. In DNA, the CDR3 is TGTGCCAGCAGCCGAGGGAGTCAGGAGACCCAGTACTTC. This codes for CASSRGSQETQYF.

The V call is TRBV7-9, the J call TRBJ2-7; 7 bases fit TRBD1. The J call could be wrong; TRBJ2-5 is a better fit for the DNA end. The germline V gene encodes CDR1 SEHNR and CDR2 FQNEAQ (reference sequence). CDR3 length: 14 residues. CDR3 coding DNA: TGTGCCAGCAGCGACCGGGGCAGGGGGAAGACCCAGTACTTC. Its protein product is CASSDRGRGKTQYF.

Only a few counts were recorded for this clonotype. The V call is TRBV20-1, the J call TRBJ2-7; D remains ambiguous. This CDR3 is 12 amino acids long. CDR1 is DFQATT and CDR2 is SNEGSKA in the germline V gene (reference sequence). Between the trimmed V and J ends, which lost 0 bases and 2 bases, there was a span of 5 bases. The CDR3 loop reads CSARDQTYEQYF. For the CDR3, the DNA is TGCAGTGCTAGAGATCAGACCTACGAGCAGTACTTC.

The chain recombines TRBV7-3 with TRBJ2-1; TRBD1 matches at 7 bases. CDR3 size: 16 residues. The junction had 16 bases not matched to a gene; V was cut back by 5 bases and J by 9 bases. Per germline, CDR1 SGHTA and CDR2 FQGTGA. The CDR3 sequence: CASSPHRTGSVGEQFF. The CDR3 DNA follows: TGTGCCAGCAGCCCCCATCGGACAGGAAGCGTCGGTGAGCAGTTCTTC.

This clonotype was seen more than once but under ten times. A much bigger clone sits one base away, suggesting this may be a read error. This rearrangement joins TRBV7-2 to TRBJ2-1, with a possible D match to TRBD1 (6 bases). CDR3 length: 13 residues. V was pared by 7 bases and J by 3 bases, with 10 bases between. Germline CDR1 is SGHTA and CDR2 is FQGNSA. The CDR3 DNA is TGTGCCAGCAACTCGGACAGCTACAATGAGCAGTTCTTC. Its translation is CASNSDSYNEQFF.

V usage is TRBV5-1 and J usage is TRBJ2-1, with TRBD2 identical over 8 bases. Germline loops: CDR1 SGHRS, CDR2 YFSETQ. The CDR3 has 18 amino acids. V gave up 3 bases and J gave up 3 bases; unmatched junction bases: 14. The CDR3 DNA is TGCGCCAGCAGCTGGAAGACGGTAGCGGGGTTTGGCTACAATGAGCAGTTCTTC. Its translation: CASSWKTVAGFGYNEQFF.

This rearrangement joins TRBV5-6 to TRBJ2-7, with D possibly being TRBD1 (7 bases). CDR1 and CDR2 from the germline V gene are SGHDT and YYEEEE. Trimming took 5 bases from V and 2 from J, leaving 17 bases between them. The CDR3 loop spans 15 amino acids. Here the CDR3 DNA reads TGTGCCAGCAGTTCTGGCGGGACAGTCGCCTACGAGCAGTACTTC. This translates into CASSSGGTVAYEQYF.

The V and J genes are TRBV29-1 and TRBJ1-2; maybe TRBD1 (5 bases). The ends were cut back, 8 bases at V and 4 bases at J, with 14 bases in the middle. Germline CDR1 and CDR2: SQVTM and ANQGSEA. The CDR3 extends over 12 amino acids. The CDR3 sequence is CSTNDRGYGYTF. CDR3 nucleotides: TGCAGCACTAACGACAGAGGCTATGGCTACACCTTC.

This clonotype was picked up a small number of times. The chain is built from TRBV7-9 and TRBJ2-1; D remains ambiguous. CDR3 length: 13 amino acids. Germline CDR1 is SEHNR and CDR2 is FQNEAQ (reference sequence). V lost 2 bases to trimming and J lost 8 bases, with 10 bases between them. CDR3 loop: CASSLKVLDEQFF. For the CDR3, the DNA is TGTGCCAGCAGCTTAAAGGTCCTGGATGAGCAGTTCTTC.

The chain joins TRBV12-3 or TRBV12-4 to TRBJ1-6; D remains ambiguous. V was trimmed by 2 bases and J by 9 bases, leaving 14 bases between them. The CDR3 consists of 15 residues. CDR3 DNA sequence: TGTGCCAGCAGTTTATCGAGCGGCCGCGGTTCACCCCTCCACTTT. Its translation: CASSLSSGRGSPLHF.

V is TRBV20-1 and J is TRBJ1-2, with TRBD1 matching 8 bases. Germline assignment: CDR1 DFQATT and CDR2 SNEGSKA (reference sequence). With 2 bases clipped from V and 4 bases from J, the junction kept 6 bases outside the gene matches. This CDR3 is 14 amino acids long. The CDR3 bases are TGCAGTGCTAGAAACCGGGACAGGAGCTATGGCTACACCTTC. It specifies CSARNRDRSYGYTF.

This clonotype was recorded a few times. The chain carries TRBV5-1 and TRBJ1-2; maybe TRBD1 (5 bases). The CDR3 extends over 17 amino acids. Deletions cut 2 bases from V and 4 bases from J, with 21 bases between. The germline V gene has CDR1 SGHRS and CDR2 YFSETQ. CDR3 DNA: TGCGCCAGCAGCTTTAATACGGGGGGTGCGACTAGCTATGGCTACACCTTC. Encoded protein: CASSFNTGGATSYGYTF.

The CDR3 nucleotides are TGTGCCAGCAGCACAGGCGGGGGGCGGGCCAATGAGCAGTACTTC. It codes for CASSTGGGRANEQYF. The V call is TRBV7-3, the J call TRBJ2-7; TRBD2 matches at 8 bases. The CDR3 is made up of 15 amino acids. V lost 5 bases and J lost 7; bases outside the gene matches: 13. CDR1 SGHTA and CDR2 FQGTGA come from the germline V gene.

V usage is TRBV29-1 and J usage is TRBJ1-3; D not certain. Trimming left V 6 bases short and J 0 bases short, with 9 bases between. This CDR3 contains 13 residues. From germline, CDR1 is SQVTM and CDR2 ANQGSEA. CDR3 region: CSVQLSSGNTIYF. The CDR3 nucleotides read TGCAGCGTCCAGCTGTCCTCTGGAAACACCATATATTTT.

The chain is built from TRBV12-3 or TRBV12-4 and TRBJ2-1, with 7 bases that match TRBD2. J gave up 7 bases and V 5 bases, and 14 bases lay outside the gene matches. The CDR3 totals 16 residues. CDR3 DNA: TGTGCCAGCAGTAAACCCGGGACTATCAGTACTAATGAGCAGTTCTTC. This encodes CASSKPGTISTNEQFF.

As DNA, the CDR3 is TGTGCCAGCAGCTTAGTCCGCGAGCGGTTTCCGTATCATACGCAGTATTTT. Translated, it gives CASSLVRERFPYHTQYF. The chain couples TRBV13 to TRBJ2-3; D is perhaps TRBD2 (5 bases). This CDR3 is 17 amino acids long. V was cut by 1 base and J by 7 bases, with 21 bases left in between. Germline CDR1 PRHDT, CDR2 FYEKMQ (reference sequence).

This chain links TRBV7-8 with TRBJ1-2; D gene ambiguous. The V end lost 1 base, the J end lost 0 bases, and 12 bases lay between the germline ends. Germline CDR1 SGHVS, CDR2 FQNEAQ. This CDR3 region has 16 residues. Written as DNA, the CDR3 is TGTGCCAGCAGCTTAGATTTAAGGGTCCCTAACTATGGCTACACCTTC. It specifies CASSLDLRVPNYGYTF.